The 15 T cell receptor beta chains below all came from one sample that was sequenced in a study of blood T cell repertoires in COVID-19. Some clones are missing from TCRdb's copy, which holds only in-frame ones; the method was immunoSEQ multiplex PCR. The data hold some 110,000 clones, with roughly 78% observed a single time. Specimen: peripheral blood. The origin of the receptors is a man aged 60 to 69 with active or convalescent COVID-19.

The chain couples TRBV6-5 to TRBJ2-7; perhaps TRBD2 as D (5 bases). CDR1 is MNHEY, CDR2 SVGAGI, per germline. V gave up 6 bases and J gave up 0 bases, with 9 bases separating them. The CDR3 runs 13 residues. The CDR3 DNA follows: TGTGCCAGCAGAAGCGGAAACTCCTACGAGCAGTACTTC. Translated: CASRSGNSYEQYF.

This chain joins TRBV18 and TRBJ2-3; D might be TRBD2 (6 bases). V shed 1 base and J shed 1 base, with 9 bases lying between them. This CDR3 has 15 residues. The V gene's germline CDR1 is KGHSH and CDR2 LQKENI. This CDR3 reads CASSPHPGGTDTQYF. The CDR3 DNA reads as TGTGCCAGCTCACCACACCCGGGGGGCACAGATACGCAGTATTTT.

V usage is TRBV7-3 and J usage is TRBJ2-1; maybe TRBD1 (5 bases). The germline V gene has CDR1 SGHTA and CDR2 FQGTGA. The V and J ends lost 1 base and 7 bases respectively, with 17 bases between them. This CDR3 region has 16 residues. CDR3 region: CASSLNPREVVNEQFF. In DNA, the CDR3 is TGTGCCAGCAGCTTAAACCCCAGGGAAGTCGTGAATGAGCAGTTCTTC. The full variable domain, rest sourced from reference TRBV7-3 and TRBJ2-1, is GAGVSQTPSNKVTEKGKYVELRCDPISGHTALYWYRQSLGQGPEFLIYFQGTGAADDSGLPNDRFFAVRPEGSVSTLKIQRTERGDSAVYLCASSLNPREVVNEQFFGPGTRLTVL.

The V gene is TRBV21-1, the J gene TRBJ1-3; the table's D call TRBD1 went unverified against the DNA. TRBV21-1 is a pseudogene. The CDR3 covers 15 residues. In DNA form, the CDR3 reads TGTGCCAGCAAGGGGACAGGGAGCTCTGGAAACACCATATATTTT. This sequence encodes CASKGTGSSGNTIYF.

CDR3 DNA: TGTGCCAGCAGTCAATTTAAGCGAGTAGCCGGGACAGGGAATGGCTACACCTTC. Protein product: CASSQFKRVAGTGNGYTF. The chain links TRBV6-2 or TRBV6-3 to TRBJ1-2; the match to TRBD1 covers 9 bases. The CDR3 length is 18 residues. With 5 bases clipped from V and 6 bases from J, the junction kept 19 bases outside the gene matches. Per the germline V gene, CDR1 is MNHEY and CDR2 is SVGEGT.

V usage is TRBV7-2 and J usage is TRBJ2-2; 8 positions match TRBD2. The germline V gene has CDR1 SGHTA and CDR2 FQGNSA. The CDR3 has 16 residues. Trimming at V came to 5 bases and at J to 2 bases, leaving 7 bases not matched to a gene. The CDR3 region is CASSKSAGGNTGELFF. CDR3 DNA: TGTGCCAGCAGCAAATCTGCGGGGGGCAACACCGGGGAGCTGTTTTTT.

The genes are TRBV5-4 and TRBJ1-2, with 7 bases lining up with TRBD1. This CDR3 is 15 amino acids long. With 4 bases clipped from V and 3 bases from J, the junction kept 9 bases outside the gene matches. The germline V gene encodes CDR1 SGHNT and CDR2 YYREEE (reference sequence). DNA of the CDR3: TGTGCCAGCAGCGCCGCTCGACAGGGCGACTATGGCTACACCTTC. Translated, it gives CASSAARQGDYGYTF.

This chain joins TRBV5-1 and TRBJ2-1, with D perhaps TRBD2 (5 bases). Trimming removed 2 bases from V and 7 bases from J, with 7 bases in between. This CDR3 contains 12 residues. Germline assignment: CDR1 SGHRS and CDR2 YFSETQ. The CDR3 spells CASSFQRNEQFF. CDR3 sequence (DNA): TGCGCCAGCAGCTTCCAGCGGAATGAGCAGTTCTTC. The full variable domain, its missing parts supplied by reference TRBV5-1 and TRBJ2-1, is KAGVTQTPRYLIKTRGQQVTLSCSPISGHRSVSWYQQTPGQGLQFLFEYFSETQRNKGNFPGRFSGRQFSNSRSEMNVSTLELGDSALYLCASSFQRNEQFFGPGTRLTVL.

The chain combines TRBV29-1 with TRBJ2-7; 7 bases are shared with TRBD2. J lost 0 bases, V lost 6 bases, and 5 bases had no gene match. The CDR3 spans 13 residues. The V gene's germline CDR1 is SQVTM and CDR2 ANQGSEA. The CDR3 DNA reads as TGCAGCGTCAGAAGCGGGATCTCCTACGAGCAGTACTTC. Translated, it gives CSVRSGISYEQYF.

V usage is TRBV18 and J usage is TRBJ2-5; 7 positions agree with TRBD1. CDR1 and CDR2 (germline): KGHSH, LQKENI. J gave up 1 base and V 1 base, and 3 bases lay outside the gene matches. The CDR3 length is 15 residues. The CDR3 here is CASSPLDRVQETQYF. The CDR3 coding sequence is TGTGCCAGCTCACCACTTGACAGGGTCCAAGAGACCCAGTACTTC.

This clone has just a few counts. V usage is TRBV24-1 and J usage is TRBJ2-1; D gene uncertain. There are 9 residues in the CDR3. Trimming took 4 bases from V and 15 from J, leaving 6 bases between them. In germline, CDR1 is KGHDR, CDR2 SFDVKD. CDR3 region: CATSDLSFF. The DNA of the CDR3 is TGTGCCACCAGTGACCTCTCGTTCTTC.

V is TRBV3-1 (or the pseudogene TRBV3-2) and J is TRBJ2-3; 9 bases are shared with TRBD2. The CDR3 consists of 16 residues. J lost 6 bases, V lost 0 bases, and 7 bases had no gene match. Germline values: CDR1 LGHDT, CDR2 YNNKEL (reference sequence). DNA for the CDR3: TGTGCCAGCAGCCAAGATAGACTAGCGGAGAGGGATACGCAGTATTTT. This gives the protein CASSQDRLAERDTQYF.

V and J are TRBV5-1 and TRBJ2-3; D not resolved. The V gene's germline CDR1 is SGHRS and CDR2 YFSETQ. V was cut by 0 bases and J by 0 bases, with 8 bases left in between. The CDR3 is 15 amino acids. The CDR3 protein is CASSLEAFSTDTQYF. In nucleotides, the CDR3 is TGCGCCAGCAGCTTGGAAGCGTTTAGCACAGATACGCAGTATTTT.

The V gene is TRBV9, the J gene TRBJ2-1; 10 bases fit TRBD2. Germline CDR1 reads SGDLS; CDR2 reads YYNGEE. The V segment lost 4 bases and the J segment 7 bases; nucleotides outside the gene matches: 14. The CDR3 is made up of 17 amino acids. The CDR3 DNA reads TGTGCCAGCAGCTCCCGGGGTAGCGGGAGGTCGGGGAATGAGCAGTTCTTC. It yields the protein CASSSRGSGRSGNEQFF.

This clone turned up a few times. The chain carries TRBV19 and TRBJ2-7, with D maybe TRBD1 (5 bases). The CDR3 is 14 residues long. Trimming pared 5 bases from V and 1 base from J, leaving 12 bases between. Germline V gives CDR1 LNHDA, CDR2 SQIVND (reference sequence). The CDR3 is CASSDGALSYEQYF. Here the CDR3 DNA reads TGTGCCAGTAGTGATGGGGCATTGTCCTACGAGCAGTACTTC.